This T cell receptor beta chain was sequenced for a study of a mutant IDH1 vaccine in newly diagnosed glioma. The CDR3 is made up of 16 amino acids. Germline-derived CDR1 and CDR2 are SGHVS and FNYEAQ. V was clipped by 2 bases and J by 3 bases; unmatched bases: 10. A word on this clone: No antigen is known for it.

The time point: week 23, last vaccination. The content of each vaccine dose was 300 ug of mutant IDH1 20-mer peptide, and topical imiquimod accompanied it. Findings of the study overall: The occurrence of vaccine-induced immune responses was seen in 80% to 95% of patients.

Using immunoSEQ multiplex PCR, the repertoire was profiled, and TCRdb retains in-frame clones only, with some absent. Counted here are tens of thousands of clones, 75% to 90% occurring once; the ten biggest clones make up 6.2%. The V call is TRBV7-6, the J call TRBJ2-7, with 7 bases identical to TRBD1. This specimen consisted of PBMCs, obtained from a glioma patient whose treatment included an IDH1 peptide vaccine. The receptor's source is a man aged 40-49 years with glioma. CDR3 protein: CASSLTGQAFNYEQYF. The CDR3 DNA is TGTGCCAGCAGCTTAACCGGACAGGCCTTTAACTACGAGCAGTACTTC.